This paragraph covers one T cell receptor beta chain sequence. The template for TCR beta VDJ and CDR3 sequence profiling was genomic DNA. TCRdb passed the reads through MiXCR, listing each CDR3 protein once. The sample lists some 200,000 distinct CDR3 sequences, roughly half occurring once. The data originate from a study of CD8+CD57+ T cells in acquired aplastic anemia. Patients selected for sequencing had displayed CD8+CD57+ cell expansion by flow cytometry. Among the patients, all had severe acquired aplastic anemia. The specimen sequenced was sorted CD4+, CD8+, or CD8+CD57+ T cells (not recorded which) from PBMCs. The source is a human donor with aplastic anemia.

DNA for the CDR3: TGCAGTGCCGGACAGGGCAATCAGCCCCAGCATTTT. Protein: CSAGQGNQPQHF. J is TRBJ1-5 and V is TRBV20-1; 7 bases are a match to TRBD1. The CDR3 loop spans 12 amino acids. CDR1 and CDR2 from the germline V gene are DFQATT and SNEGSKA (reference sequence). V gave up 6 bases and J gave up 2 bases; unmatched junction bases: 1.